This entry lists 27 T cell receptor beta chains sequenced from one sample in a study of control samples from healthy donors and cancer patients. Sequenced by immunoSEQ multiplex PCR; TCRdb stores in-frame clones only, minus some. The sample comprises about 150,000 clones, 93% of which are singletons, and 5.8% rests with the top ten. Sample: blood. The receptor set was obtained from a young man in good health.

This chain connects TRBV27 to TRBJ2-7; possible D gene TRBD1, 5 bases. With 2 bases removed from V and 4 bases from J, the gap between germline ends came to 24 bases. The germline CDR1 and CDR2 sequences are MNHEY and SMNVEV (reference sequence). This CDR3 is 18 amino acids long. The CDR3 DNA sequence: TGTGCCAGCAGTTTAGGCCTCCAGGGAAGTATTGGAATTTACGAGCAGTACTTC. Residues: CASSLGLQGSIGIYEQYF.

This rearrangement joins TRBV6-6 to TRBJ1-1, with a possible D match to TRBD1 (5 bases). CDR1 is MNHNY and CDR2 is SVGAGI in the germline V gene (reference sequence). V shed 4 bases and J shed 1 base, with 13 bases lying between them. This CDR3 spans 15 amino acids. This CDR3 reads CASSSPTVPNTEAFF. Here the CDR3 DNA reads TGTGCCAGCAGTTCTCCGACAGTACCGAACACTGAAGCTTTCTTT.

J is TRBJ2-1 and V is TRBV30; a possible D gene is TRBD1 (5 bases). The V and J ends lost 5 bases and 6 bases respectively, with 11 bases between them. The CDR3 runs 12 residues. Germline V gene data show CDR1 as GTSNPN and CDR2 as SVGIG (reference sequence). CDR3 sequence: CAWAITGNEQFF. CDR3 DNA: TGTGCCTGGGCAATAACAGGCAATGAGCAGTTCTTC. Full variable domain (outside the CDR3, taken from reference TRBV30 and TRBJ2-1): SQTIHQWPATLVQPVGSPLSLECTVEGTSNPNLYWYRQAAGRGLQLLFYSVGIGQISSEVPQNLSASRPQDRQFILSSKKLLLSDSGFYLCAWAITGNEQFFGPGTRLTVL.

This rearrangement joins TRBV28 to TRBJ1-4; D is ambiguous. CDR1 and CDR2 (germline): MDHEN, SYDVKM. With 5 bases removed from V and 6 bases from J, the gap between germline ends came to 4 bases. This CDR3 has 11 residues. DNA of the CDR3: TGTGCCAGCAGTGCTGATGAAAAACTGTTTTTT. This sequence encodes CASSADEKLFF.

The rearrangement links TRBV27 to TRBJ1-2, with D perhaps matching TRBD1 (5 bases). The CDR3 consists of 14 residues. The germline V gene has CDR1 MNHEY and CDR2 SMNVEV (reference sequence). V lost 6 bases and J 4 bases, leaving 15 bases between the germline ends. CDR3 nucleotide sequence: TGTGCCAGCAGACTAGGGTCAGGGACCTATGGCTACACCTTC. Its translation is CASRLGSGTYGYTF.

The rearrangement uses TRBV28 and TRBJ2-7; D is uncertain. The CDR3 loop spans 15 amino acids. Looked up from germline, CDR1 is MDHEN and CDR2 is SYDVKM. Trimming took off 3 bases at V and 6 bases at J, with 18 bases between the two ends. The CDR3 DNA is TGTGCCAGCAGTTTTACGGTCAAAAGGGCACCCGAGCAGTACTTC. Its translation: CASSFTVKRAPEQYF. Based on the CDR3 plus reference TRBV28 and TRBJ2-7, the full variable domain is DVKVTQSSRYLVKRTGEKVFLECVQDMDHENMFWYRQDPGLGLRLIYFSYDVKMKEKGDIPEGYSVSREKKERFSLILESASTNQTSMYLCASSFTVKRAPEQYFGPGTRLTVT.

The sample holds a few counts of this clone. This chain links TRBV5-1 with TRBJ2-1, with 10 nucleotides matching TRBD2. Germline V CDR1 and CDR2: SGHRS, YFSETQ. J was trimmed by 7 bases and V by 2 bases; bases with no gene match: 12. CDR3 length: 17 residues. The CDR3 DNA is TGCGCCAGCAGCTTTGATGCTAGCGGGGGCCCGTGGAATGAGCAGTTCTTC. This sequence encodes CASSFDASGGPWNEQFF.

V gene TRBV13 combines with J gene TRBJ1-3; no reliable D call. Germline loops: CDR1 PRHDT, CDR2 FYEKMQ (reference sequence). V was cut by 10 bases and J by 0 bases, with 16 bases left in between. The CDR3 spans 15 residues. The CDR3 DNA is TGTGCCAACTCGGACGGCAGCCCCTCTGGAAACACCATATATTTT. This codes for CANSDGSPSGNTIYF. Full variable domain (outside the CDR3, taken from reference TRBV13 and TRBJ1-3): AAGVIQSPRHLIKEKRETATLKCYPIPRHDTVYWYQQGPGQDPQFLISFYEKMQSDKGSIPDRFSAQQFSDYHSELNMSSLELGDSALYFCANSDGSPSGNTIYFGEGSWLTVV.

This sequence joins TRBV12-5 and TRBJ1-6; no firm D call. Germline values: CDR1 LGHNT, CDR2 FRNRAP. V was clipped by 0 bases and J by 4 bases, with 7 bases between them. This CDR3 has 15 residues. Here the CDR3 DNA reads TGTGCTAGTGGTTTGGTACGGGAGTATAATTCACCCCTCCACTTT. It translates to CASGLVREYNSPLHF.

The rearrangement joins TRBV27 to TRBJ2-1; possible D gene TRBD2, 5 bases. The V gene's germline CDR1 is MNHEY and CDR2 SMNVEV (reference sequence). CDR3 length: 14 amino acids. Trimming cost V 2 bases and J 5 bases, with 10 bases left between them. CDR3 DNA: TGTGCCAGCAGTTTACGGGATTCGAACAATGAGCAGTTCTTC. It is translated as CASSLRDSNNEQFF.

This clone has a single count. The CDR3 here is CASRWGINQPQHF. In DNA form, the CDR3 reads TGTGCCAGCAGGTGGGGCATAAATCAGCCCCAGCATTTT. The V call is TRBV12-3 or TRBV12-4, the J call TRBJ1-5; possible D gene TRBD1, 5 bases. This CDR3 contains 13 residues. Trimming left V 6 bases short and J 4 bases short, with 10 bases between.

This CDR3 reads CASSIGADYSGANVLTF. The CDR3 nucleotides read TGTGCCAGTAGTATTGGGGCAGACTACTCTGGGGCCAACGTCCTGACTTTC. The chain uses TRBV19 and TRBJ2-6; D is possibly TRBD1 or TRBD2 (5 bases each). Trimming removed 3 bases from V and 0 bases from J, with 12 bases in between. The germline CDR1 and CDR2 sequences are LNHDA and SQIVND (reference sequence). This CDR3 contains 17 residues.

V gene TRBV29-1 combines with J gene TRBJ1-1, with D unresolved. The CDR3 has 13 amino acids. With 3 bases removed from V and 0 bases from J, the gap between germline ends came to 8 bases. CDR1 SQVTM and CDR2 ANQGSEA come from the germline V gene. CDR3 coding DNA: TGCAGCGTTGATGGGTCTCTGAACACTGAAGCTTTCTTT. This gives the protein CSVDGSLNTEAFF.

V gene TRBV28 combines with J gene TRBJ1-1; no definite D call. Trimming took 8 bases from V and 0 from J, leaving 10 bases between them. In germline, CDR1 is MDHEN, CDR2 SYDVKM. The CDR3 covers 13 residues. CDR3 sequence reads: CASFRGMNTEAFF. CDR3 in DNA: TGTGCCAGCTTTCGGGGAATGAACACTGAAGCTTTCTTT.

The V call is TRBV4-3, the J call TRBJ2-2; 10 positions match TRBD1. V shed 3 bases, J shed 5 bases, and the junction held 3 bases outside the gene matches. CDR1 and CDR2 (germline): LGHNA, YSLEER. The CDR3 runs to 15 residues. CDR3 region: CASSQEGQGTGELFF. CDR3 nucleotide sequence: TGCGCCAGCAGCCAGGAGGGACAGGGGACCGGGGAGCTGTTTTTT.

This clone was detected only a few times. This sequence joins TRBV12-3 or TRBV12-4 and TRBJ1-5, with D perhaps matching TRBD1 (5 bases). The CDR3 extends over 13 amino acids. With 7 bases removed from V and 6 bases from J, the gap between germline ends came to 13 bases. The chain's CDR3 is CASTGGWSQPQHF. DNA for the CDR3: TGTGCCAGCACTGGGGGTTGGAGTCAGCCCCAGCATTTT.

The CDR3 DNA is TGTGCCAGCAGCCCCCCGGACTCGCGAGCGGTTAATACGCAGTATTTT. Translation: CASSPPDSRAVNTQYF. This chain links TRBV7-2 with TRBJ2-3; TRBD2 might be the D (5 bases). The V end was cut by 5 bases, the J end by 7 bases, with 22 bases between. CDR3 size: 16 residues. Germline CDR1 SGHTA, CDR2 FQGNSA.

The chain couples TRBV7-9 to TRBJ1-6; TRBD1 matches at 8 bases. The CDR3 consists of 15 residues. CDR1 is SEHNR and CDR2 is FQNEAQ in the germline V gene (reference sequence). The ends lost 4 bases at V and 9 bases at J; junction bases unmatched: 8. The CDR3 here is CASSSADRAISPLHF. The CDR3 coding sequence is TGTGCCAGCAGCTCCGCGGACAGGGCGATTTCACCCCTCCACTTT.

This chain links TRBV6-5 with TRBJ1-1; D gene ambiguous. The germline gives CDR1 MNHEY, CDR2 SVGAGI. There are 14 residues in the CDR3. Trimming pared 2 bases from V and 4 bases from J, leaving 11 bases between. In DNA form, the CDR3 reads TGTGCCAGCAGTTACCCAGGCTTGCGCACTGAAGCTTTCTTT. This translates into CASSYPGLRTEAFF.

The chain combines TRBV10-3 with TRBJ1-4; D might be TRBD1 (6 bases). This CDR3 spans 14 amino acids. The V end was cut by 0 bases, the J end by 7 bases, with 9 bases between. Per the germline V gene, CDR1 is ENHRY and CDR2 is SYGVKD. The CDR3 DNA reads as TGTGCCATCAGTGAGTCGGGCAGGGGTGAAAAACTGTTTTTT. Its translation: CAISESGRGEKLFF.

The CDR3 region has the DNA TGTGCCAGTAGTACGACCCCCTTCACTGAAGCTTTCTTT. It encodes CASSTTPFTEAFF. This sequence joins TRBV19 and TRBJ1-1; D unclear. Germline V gene data show CDR1 as LNHDA and CDR2 as SQIVND (reference sequence). This CDR3 spans 13 amino acids. The ends were cut back, 4 bases at V and 4 bases at J, with 10 bases in the middle.

The chain joins TRBV27 to TRBJ2-7; tentatively, D is TRBD1 or TRBD2 (5 bases each). CDR3 length: 16 amino acids. Germline V gene sequence: CDR1 MNHEY, CDR2 SMNVEV (reference sequence). V gave up 4 bases and J gave up 0 bases, with 16 bases separating them. DNA for the CDR3: TGTGCCAGCAGTTCGTCGAGGGGCCGGAGCTCCTACGAGCAGTACTTC. This sequence encodes CASSSSRGRSSYEQYF.

This rearrangement joins TRBV19 to TRBJ1-5; unclear D gene. V was cut by 3 bases and J by 4 bases, with 13 bases left in between. The CDR3 is made up of 15 amino acids. Germline values: CDR1 LNHDA, CDR2 SQIVND (reference sequence). CDR3: CASSIGVTINQPQHF. Written as DNA, the CDR3 is TGTGCCAGTAGTATTGGTGTGACTATTAATCAGCCCCAGCATTTT.

V usage is TRBV6-2 or TRBV6-3 and J usage is TRBJ2-3, with unresolved D. This CDR3 contains 14 residues. The germline V and J ends were trimmed by 3 bases and 2 bases, with 9 bases remaining between them. From germline, CDR1 is MNHEY and CDR2 SVGEGT. The CDR3 spells CASSYQIPTDTQYF. DNA of the CDR3: TGTGCCAGCAGTTATCAGATTCCCACAGATACGCAGTATTTT.

The V and J genes are TRBV5-1 and TRBJ2-1; weak D call: TRBD1 (5 bases). Per the germline V gene, CDR1 is SGHRS and CDR2 is YFSETQ. The CDR3 has 12 residues. Deletions cut 1 base from V and 7 bases from J, with 6 bases between. Here the CDR3 DNA reads TGCGCCAGCAGCTTGTCAGGGAATGAGCAGTTCTTC. Its translation is CASSLSGNEQFF.

The CDR3 sequence: CASTLQGLAGETQYF. CDR3 DNA sequence: TGTGCCAGCACCCTCCAAGGGCTAGCAGGGGAGACCCAGTACTTC. The chain recombines TRBV9 with TRBJ2-5, with D perhaps being TRBD1 or TRBD2 (5 bases each). With 6 bases removed from V and 5 bases from J, the gap between germline ends came to 20 bases. The CDR3 consists of 15 residues. Germline lookup yields CDR1 SGDLS and CDR2 YYNGEE.

V and J are TRBV28 and TRBJ2-1; 10 nucleotides line up with TRBD2. Germline V CDR1 and CDR2: MDHEN, SYDVKM. V lost 3 bases, J lost 7 bases, and 6 bases stayed unmatched. The CDR3 spans 15 residues. For the CDR3, the DNA is TGTGCCAGCAGTTTGGTACTAGCGGGATTGAATGAGCAGTTCTTC. Translation: CASSLVLAGLNEQFF. The variable domain in full, with the rest retrieved from reference TRBV28 and TRBJ2-1, is DVKVTQSSRYLVKRTGEKVFLECVQDMDHENMFWYRQDPGLGLRLIYFSYDVKMKEKGDIPEGYSVSREKKERFSLILESASTNQTSMYLCASSLVLAGLNEQFFGPGTRLTVL.